Listed below are T cell receptor beta chains from one sample, sequenced in a study of response to subunit inactivated influenza vaccine. TCRdb called the RT-PCR reads again in MiXCR, with one record for every CDR3 protein. The data show approximately 570,000 distinct CDR3 sequences, approximately 7.6% seen once. Source: PBMCs from blood, taken roughly 24 months after vaccination. The receptors here all came from a man aged 45 to 75 who received an inactivated influenza vaccine. Both conserved end residues are part of each CDR3. D genes are given only for firm matches. Size is stated for part of the rows, as once, few or many counts, or as a class when the clone is expanded.

CDR3: CASSYGTLGTEAFF; DNA: TGTGCCAGCAGTTATGGAACATTGGGCACTGAAGCTTTCTTT; size: many; D: -; J: TRBJ1-1; V: TRBV6-2/TRBV6-3
CDR3: CASSQSGTGVIKNIQYF; DNA: TGCGCCAGCAGCCAATCCGGGACAGGGGTAATTAAAAACATTCAGTACTTC; size: -; D: TRBD1; J: TRBJ2-4; V: TRBV4-1
CDR3: CASSQEGSAPGQAFF; DNA: TGCGCCAGCAGCCAAGAAGGATCGGCCCCAGGTCAAGCTTTCTTT; size: -; D: -; J: TRBJ1-1; V: TRBV4-1
CDR3: CASREGTQRPQHF; DNA: TGTGCCAGCAGGGAGGGGACCCAGAGGCCCCAGCATTTT; size: -; D: -; J: TRBJ1-5; V: TRBV6-1
CDR3: CASSSGTGGNQPQHF; DNA: TGTGCCAGCAGTTCAGGGACAGGGGGTAATCAGCCCCAGCATTTT; size: few; D: TRBD1; J: TRBJ1-5; V: TRBV27
CDR3: CASSLGVNGGAETQYF; DNA: TGTGCCAGCAGCTTAGGGGTCAACGGGGGGGCAGAGACCCAGTACTTC; size: few; D: TRBD2; J: TRBJ2-5; V: TRBV11-2
CDR3: CASSYSGQGSNQPQHF; DNA: TGTGCCAGCAGTTACTCCGGACAGGGTAGCAATCAGCCCCAGCATTTT; size: few; D: TRBD1; J: TRBJ1-5; V: TRBV6-2/TRBV6-3
CDR3: CASSQSVRGSAEAFF; DNA: TGCGCCAGCAGCCAATCAGTAAGGGGGAGCGCTGAAGCTTTCTTT; size: -; D: -; J: TRBJ1-1; V: TRBV4-1
CDR3: CASSVHGGPSGNTIYF; DNA: TGTGCCAGCAGTGTCCACGGGGGCCCCTCTGGAAACACCATATATTTT; size: few; D: -; J: TRBJ1-3; V: TRBV6-1
CDR3: CASSYGRRGWQPQHF; DNA: TGTGCCAGCAGTTACGGTCGGCGGGGCTGGCAGCCCCAGCATTTT; size: many; D: -; J: TRBJ1-5; V: TRBV6-5
CDR3: CASSQLYSGGQQETQYF; DNA: TGCGCCAGCAGCCAGCTATATAGCGGGGGGCAACAAGAGACCCAGTACTTC; size: once; D: TRBD2; J: TRBJ2-5; V: TRBV4-3
CDR3: CASSHERDTQYF; DNA: TGCGCCAGCAGCCACGAAAGGGATACGCAGTATTTT; size: -; D: -; J: TRBJ2-3; V: TRBV5-1
CDR3: CASSDPGGVYNEQFF; DNA: TGTGCCAGCAGTGATCCTGGCGGAGTTTACAATGAGCAGTTCTTC; size: -; D: -; J: TRBJ2-1; V: TRBV25-1
CDR3: CASSQDSGSNEKLFF; DNA: TGCGCCAGCAGCCAAGATTCCGGGTCGAATGAAAAACTGTTTTTT; size: many; D: -; J: TRBJ1-4; V: TRBV4-3
CDR3: CATSRDSQGLAGLTDTQYF; DNA: TGTGCCACCAGCAGAGATTCTCAGGGACTAGCGGGCCTCACAGATACGCAGTATTTT; size: -; D: TRBD2; J: TRBJ2-3; V: TRBV15